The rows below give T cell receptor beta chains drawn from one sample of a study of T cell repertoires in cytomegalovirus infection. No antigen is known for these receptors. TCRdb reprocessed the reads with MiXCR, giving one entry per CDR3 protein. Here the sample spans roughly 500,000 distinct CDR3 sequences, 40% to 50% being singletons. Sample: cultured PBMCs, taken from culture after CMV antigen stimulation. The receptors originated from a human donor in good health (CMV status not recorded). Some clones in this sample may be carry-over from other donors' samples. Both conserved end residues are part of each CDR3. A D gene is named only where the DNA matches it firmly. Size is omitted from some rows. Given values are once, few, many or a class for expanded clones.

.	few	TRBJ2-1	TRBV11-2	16	TGTGCCAGCAGCTCGCCCGGAGGTGGGATCAGAAATGAGCAGTTCTTC	CASSSPGGGIRNEQFF
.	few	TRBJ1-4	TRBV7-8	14	TGTGCCAGCCGCGGGGGGTTGACTAATGAAAAACTGTTTTTT	CASRGGLTNEKLFF
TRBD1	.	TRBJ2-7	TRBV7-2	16	TGTGCCAGCAGCTTAGACCGGGACAGCAGCTCCTACGAGCAGTACTTC	CASSLDRDSSSYEQYF
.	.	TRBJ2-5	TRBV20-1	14	TGCAGTGCTAGCTCACCCCTAGCGAAAGAGACCCAGTACTTC	CSASSPLAKETQYF
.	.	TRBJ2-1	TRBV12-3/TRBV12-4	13	TGTGCCAGCAGTTTAACCAATAACAATGAGCAGTTCTTC	CASSLTNNNEQFF
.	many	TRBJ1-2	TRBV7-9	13	TGTGCCAGCGCTCGGCCGGCTAACTATGGCTACACCTTC	CASARPANYGYTF
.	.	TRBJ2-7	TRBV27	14	TGTGCCAGCAGTCCCGCAAGGGGCTCCTACGAGCAGTACTTC	CASSPARGSYEQYF
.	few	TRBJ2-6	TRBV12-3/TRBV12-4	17	TGTGCCAGCAGTTTCGGGGGGCCAAGCTCTGGGGCCAACGTCCTGACTTTC	CASSFGGPSSGANVLTF
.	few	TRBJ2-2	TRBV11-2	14	TGTGCCAGCAGCCTAGAATGGTACACCGGGGAGCTGTTTTTT	CASSLEWYTGELFF
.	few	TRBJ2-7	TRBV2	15	TGTGCCAGCAGTGAAAGAGGGGGACCTTCCTACGAGCAGTACTTC	CASSERGGPSYEQYF
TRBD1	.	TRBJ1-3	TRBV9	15	TGTGCCAGCAGCGCAGACAGGGCCTCTGGAAACACCATATATTTT	CASSADRASGNTIYF
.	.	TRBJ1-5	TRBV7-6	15	TGTGCCAGCAGCTTAGGCGGGACATTGGGAGGGCCCCAGCATTTT	CASSLGGTLGGPQHF
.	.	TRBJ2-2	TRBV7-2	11	TGTGCCAGCAGGCGAGCCGGGGAGCTGTTTTTT	CASRRAGELFF
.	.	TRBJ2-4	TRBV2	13	TGTGCCAGCAGTGGTGGGGTGCGTGGCATTCAGTACTTC	CASSGGVRGIQYF
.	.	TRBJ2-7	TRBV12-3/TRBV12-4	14	TGTGCCAGCAGTCAGACAGGACGTCTATACGAGCAGTACTTC	CASSQTGRLYEQYF
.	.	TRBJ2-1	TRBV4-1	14	TGCGCCAGCAGCCATGGACTTCGGGGCGATGAGCAGTTCTTC	CASSHGLRGDEQFF
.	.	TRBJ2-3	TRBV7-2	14	TGTGCCAGCAGCTTCCTAGGGGCGACAGATACGCAGTATTTT	CASSFLGATDTQYF
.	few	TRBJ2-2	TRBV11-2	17	TGTGCCAGCAGCTTAGAGGCGGCGGCCGCGAACACCGGGGAGCTGTTTTTT	CASSLEAAAANTGELFF
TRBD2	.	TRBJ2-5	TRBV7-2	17	TGTGCCAGCAGCGGTGGACTAGCGGGGGGGGAGGAAGAGACCCAGTACTTC	CASSGGLAGGEEETQYF
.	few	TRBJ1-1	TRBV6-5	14	TGTGCCAGCCACCGCAGGGGTCGGAACACTGAAGCTTTCTTT	CASHRRGRNTEAFF
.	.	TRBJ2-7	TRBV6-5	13	TGTGCCAGCAGTTACTACACAGGGAGCGAGCAGTACTTC	CASSYYTGSEQYF
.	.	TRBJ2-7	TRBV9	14	TGTGCCAGCAGCGTAGGACTACGCGATTACGAGCAGTACTTC	CASSVGLRDYEQYF